Listed here is a single T cell receptor beta chain. Its antigen is unknown. Both 60 Vbeta primers and 13 Jbeta primers went into the PCR. TCRdb keeps only in-frame clones here, not all; method: immunoSEQ multiplex PCR. The sample contains 180,000 or so clones, 79% of which appear only once. This specimen belongs to a study of cytomegalovirus exposure and HLA in healthy donors. CDR1 and CDR2 (germline): ENHRY, SYGVKD. The CDR3 is made up of 16 amino acids. Trimming at V came to 2 bases and at J to 0 bases, leaving 5 bases not matched to a gene. Study-wide results and limits: Beyond CMV serostatus, there was no information to go on about immune exposure. By HLA locus, TCR association rates varied in a later analysis, with DRB1 showing the most and HLA-C the fewest.

Sequencing was done on a sample of PBMCs. The sequence derives from a woman in her fifties or sixties in good health and CMV-seronegative. The rearrangement links TRBV10-3 to TRBJ1-2; 8 nucleotides match TRBD1. CDR3 DNA sequence: TGTGCCATCAGTGAGGGGACAGGCGCTACTAACTATGGCTACACCTTC. This codes for CAISEGTGATNYGYTF.